This T cell receptor beta chain originates from a study of regulatory T cells in long-lasting Graves disease. Study summary: Persistent Graves' disease required over 5 years of antithyroid drugs and positive TSH receptor antibodies.

Only a few counts were recorded for this clonotype. Its specificity is not known. Looked up from germline, CDR1 is GTSNPN and CDR2 is SVGIG (reference sequence). This CDR3 region has 13 residues. V shed 5 bases and J shed 3 bases, with 11 bases lying between them. Study-wide results and limits: TRBV28, TRBJ1-2 and TRBJ2-5 were segments that persistent disease favored.

Documented time point: persistent/refractory GD, antithyroid drugs over 5 years with positive TRAb. Extracted PBMC RNA gave rise to the TCR library. The patient group derived from an endocrinology department in Xi'an, China. iRepertoire HTBI primers and Arm-PCR of CDR3 regions built TCR beta libraries. A single record per CDR3 protein comes from TCRdb applying MiXCR to the multiplex PCR reads. Here the sample spans 650,000 to 850,000 distinct CDR3 sequences, around 30% being singletons. The chain couples TRBV30 to TRBJ1-5; TRBD1 is a possible D gene (6 bases). The receptor was derived from a female donor with Graves disease. Sample: peripheral blood mononuclear cells (PBMCs), taken when the disease was refractory, from a patient treated with antithyroid drugs. CDR3 coding DNA: TGTGCCTGGGCCGGGACATCCAATCAGCCCCAGCATTTT. Its translation is CAWAGTSNQPQHF.